Below are 32 T cell receptor beta chains sequenced from a single sample in a study of blood T cell repertoires in COVID-19. Assay: immunoSEQ multiplex PCR; the TCRdb copy retains only in-frame clones and omits some. The sample includes about 180,000 clones, more than 85% of them seen just once. Input material: peripheral blood. The receptors were sampled from a man aged 55 to 70 with COVID-19, enrolled during active disease.

The gene calls are TRBV5-6 and TRBJ1-3, with TRBD1 as a possible D gene (6 bases). In germline, CDR1 is SGHDT, CDR2 YYEEEE. Trimming cost V 0 bases and J 0 bases, with 10 bases left between them. The CDR3 is 16 residues long. The CDR3 sequence: CASSLGRGPSGNTIYF. Here the CDR3 DNA reads TGTGCCAGCAGCTTGGGCAGGGGCCCCTCTGGAAACACCATATATTTT.

This chain connects TRBV6-6 to TRBJ1-1; 10 nucleotides align to TRBD1. The ends lost 10 bases at V and 5 bases at J; junction bases unmatched: 7. The CDR3 covers 13 residues. Germline V gives CDR1 MNHNY, CDR2 SVGAGI (reference sequence). This CDR3 reads CAIKGQGVTEAFF. In nucleotides, the CDR3 is TGTGCCATCAAAGGACAGGGGGTTACTGAAGCTTTCTTT.

The chain is built from TRBV6-5 and TRBJ2-7, with a possible D match to TRBD2 (5 bases). CDR3 size: 14 residues. The V gene lost 5 bases and the J gene lost 3 bases, with 14 bases spanning the gap. The germline CDR1 and CDR2 sequences are MNHEY and SVGAGI. This CDR3 is CASSLGLLSYEQYF. The CDR3 DNA is TGTGCCAGCAGTCTTGGACTGCTTAGCTACGAGCAGTACTTC.

The V call is TRBV9, the J call TRBJ1-1; D gene uncertain. In germline, CDR1 is SGDLS, CDR2 YYNGEE. The CDR3 has 15 amino acids. V dropped 0 bases and J dropped 0 bases, with 9 bases sitting between them. The CDR3 loop reads CASSVGQTMNTEAFF. The CDR3 DNA follows: TGTGCCAGCAGCGTAGGTCAGACAATGAACACTGAAGCTTTCTTT. Full variable domain (remainder filled in from reference TRBV9 and TRBJ1-1): DSGVTQTPKHLITATGQRVTLRCSPRSGDLSVYWYQQSLDQGLQFLIQYYNGEERAKGNILERFSAQQFPDLHSELNLSSLELGDSALYFCASSVGQTMNTEAFFGQGTRLTVV.

The chain has TRBV2 and TRBJ1-3; 8 bases align to TRBD1. The CDR3 covers 17 residues. CDR1 SNHLY and CDR2 FYNNEI come from the germline V gene. V was clipped by 6 bases and J by 0 bases; unmatched bases: 10. CDR3 region: CASRATGARSSGNTIYF. The CDR3 coding sequence is TGTGCCAGCAGGGCGACAGGGGCCCGCTCCTCTGGAAACACCATATATTTT.

This clone was counted only a few times. This chain connects TRBV9 to TRBJ2-7; 9 positions agree with TRBD1. CDR3 length: 16 amino acids. Trimming cost V 0 bases and J 6 bases; bases outside gene matches: 10. Germline CDR1 SGDLS, CDR2 YYNGEE. The CDR3 coding sequence is TGTGCCAGCAGCGTAGCTCCGCTGGGACAGGGTACCGAGCAGTACTTC. It specifies CASSVAPLGQGTEQYF.

This chain links TRBV3-1 (or the pseudogene TRBV3-2) with TRBJ1-4; 8 bases align to TRBD1. The V and J ends lost 4 bases and 7 bases, in that order; junction bases with no gene match: 8. Germline values: CDR1 LGHDT, CDR2 YNNKEL (reference sequence). This CDR3 spans 15 amino acids. The DNA of the CDR3 is TGTGCCAGCAGCCCCTATCAGGGGGCGGGTGAAAAACTGTTTTTT. It specifies CASSPYQGAGEKLFF.

The CDR3 spells CASSVEASYNYGYTF. The CDR3 DNA is TGTGCCAGCAGCGTAGAAGCGAGCTATAACTATGGCTACACCTTC. This chain joins TRBV9 and TRBJ1-2; D ambiguous. The V gene's germline CDR1 is SGDLS and CDR2 YYNGEE. V shed 0 bases and J shed 1 base, with 10 bases lying between them. The CDR3 has 15 residues.

This rearrangement joins TRBV18 to TRBJ1-2; D call uncertain. In germline, CDR1 is KGHSH, CDR2 LQKENI. The CDR3 runs 16 residues. V dropped 1 base and J dropped 1 base, with 13 bases sitting between them. This chain's CDR3 is CASSPRGPGDNYGYTF. CDR3 nucleotides: TGTGCCAGCTCACCACGAGGGCCGGGAGATAACTATGGCTACACCTTC. The full variable domain, completed using reference TRBV18 and TRBJ1-2, is NAGVMQNPRHLVRRRGQEARLRCSPMKGHSHVYWYRQLPEEGLKFMVYLQKENIIDESGMPKERFSAEFPKEGPSILRIQQVVRGDSAAYFCASSPRGPGDNYGYTFGSGTRLTVV.

J is TRBJ1-2 and V is TRBV7-3, with a possible D match to TRBD1 (5 bases). Germline lookup yields CDR1 SGHTA and CDR2 FQGTGA. The CDR3 runs to 14 residues. V was pared by 0 bases and J by 4 bases, with 9 bases between. The CDR3 loop is CASSLTAGPYGYTF. CDR3 sequence (DNA): TGTGCCAGCAGCTTAACGGCGGGACCCTATGGCTACACCTTC.

The chain couples TRBV7-6 to TRBJ1-2; a possible D gene is TRBD1 (6 bases). CDR3 length: 14 residues. The V end was cut by 3 bases, the J end by 2 bases, with 10 bases between. Germline V CDR1 and CDR2: SGHVS, FNYEAQ. The CDR3 sequence: CASSLSQGNYGYTF. CDR3 nucleotide sequence: TGTGCCAGCAGCTTGTCTCAGGGGAACTATGGCTACACCTTC.

To note about this clone: One junction end disagrees with the germline gene, perhaps due to a read error. V gene TRBV2 combines with J gene TRBJ2-7; weak D call: TRBD1 (5 bases). This CDR3 has 14 residues. Germline loops: CDR1 SNHLY, CDR2 FYNNEI. CDR3 region: CASTEGAGLYEQYF. The CDR3 DNA follows: TGTGCCAGCACTGAAGGGGCAGGGCTCTACGAGCAGTACTTC.

The chain employs TRBV6-5 and TRBJ1-2, with a weak D call TRBD1 (5 bases). Trimming removed 2 bases at V and 0 bases at J, with 10 bases between. The CDR3 is 15 amino acids. The germline V gene has CDR1 MNHEY and CDR2 SVGAGI. CDR3 region: CASSYGAEANYGYTF. In DNA form, the CDR3 reads TGTGCCAGCAGTTACGGGGCAGAAGCTAACTATGGCTACACCTTC.

J is TRBJ2-3 and V is TRBV5-1, with 11 bases fitting TRBD2. With 2 bases clipped from V and 4 bases from J, the junction kept 3 bases outside the gene matches. The CDR3 covers 15 residues. Germline lookup yields CDR1 SGHRS and CDR2 YFSETQ. The CDR3 loop reads CASSFSGGAADTQYF. The CDR3 DNA reads as TGCGCCAGCAGCTTTAGCGGGGGGGCGGCAGATACGCAGTATTTT.

The chain is built from TRBV12-5 and TRBJ2-7; TRBD2 agrees at 7 bases. The CDR3 extends over 17 amino acids. V lost 0 bases, J lost 3 bases, and 11 bases stayed unmatched. Germline V lookup: CDR1 LGHNT, CDR2 FRNRAP. CDR3 sequence: CASGLVVGGMDHYEQYF. In nucleotides, the CDR3 is TGTGCTAGTGGTTTGGTAGTCGGGGGGATGGACCACTACGAGCAGTACTTC.

The chain joins TRBV4-1 to TRBJ1-1; D ambiguous. The CDR3 extends over 15 amino acids. The germline CDR1 and CDR2 sequences are MGHRA and YSYEKL. V gave up 0 bases and J gave up 5 bases, with 13 bases separating them. CDR3 protein: CASSQDRAGTTEAFF. The CDR3 nucleotides are TGCGCCAGCAGCCAAGATCGAGCAGGAACAACTGAAGCTTTCTTT.

J is TRBJ1-1 and V is TRBV6-2 or TRBV6-3; D is ambiguous. The germline V gene has CDR1 MNHEY and CDR2 SVGEGT. V dropped 0 bases and J dropped 8 bases, with 7 bases sitting between them. There are 12 residues in the CDR3. Here the CDR3 DNA reads TGTGCCAGCAGTTACTCCCAGAAAGAAGCTTTCTTT. Translation gives CASSYSQKEAFF.

The chain links TRBV7-6 to TRBJ2-7; the match to TRBD1 covers 12 bases. J gave up 4 bases and V 4 bases, and 8 bases lay outside the gene matches. Germline V gives CDR1 SGHVS, CDR2 FNYEAQ. CDR3 size: 16 residues. The CDR3, as DNA: TGTGCCAGCAGCTCCCTCGCGGGACAGGGGGCTTACGAGCAGTACTTC. This codes for CASSSLAGQGAYEQYF.

This chain links TRBV14 with TRBJ2-7; maybe TRBD2 (5 bases). V lost 1 base, J lost 0 bases, and 16 bases lay in between. CDR3 length: 17 residues. The germline gives CDR1 SGHDN, CDR2 FVKESK. CDR3: CASSQGGITLGSYEQYF. The CDR3, as DNA: TGTGCCAGCAGCCAAGGAGGGATCACCCTGGGCTCCTACGAGCAGTACTTC.

The V and J genes are TRBV11-3 and TRBJ2-4; D might be TRBD1 (5 bases). V was shortened by 3 bases and J by 1 base, with 7 bases between the two germline ends. Germline CDR1 SGHNT, CDR2 YENEEA. This CDR3 contains 14 residues. The CDR3 is CASSFRGAKNIQYF. CDR3 coding DNA: TGTGCCAGCAGCTTTAGGGGTGCCAAAAACATTCAGTACTTC.

The chain carries TRBV7-2 and TRBJ2-1; 9 positions agree with TRBD2. Trimming took 1 base from V and 5 from J; bases not matched to a gene: 9. CDR1 and CDR2 from the germline V gene are SGHTA and FQGNSA. The CDR3 sequence is 17 residues long. The CDR3 DNA reads as TGTGCCAGCAGCTTAGTTGAGTTAGCGGGAGTCCACAATGAGCAGTTCTTC. Translated: CASSLVELAGVHNEQFF.

This chain connects TRBV6-6 to TRBJ1-2, with D possibly matching TRBD1 (5 bases). Trimming cost V 2 bases and J 8 bases, with 18 bases left between them. Germline CDR1 MNHNY, CDR2 SVGAGI (reference sequence). This CDR3 is 15 amino acids long. As DNA, the CDR3 is TGTGCCAGCAGTTACCGGGGGGACCAGCTTGGCGGCTACACCTTC. It specifies CASSYRGDQLGGYTF.

The V call is TRBV10-3, the J call TRBJ1-2, with D unresolved. This CDR3 has 14 amino acids. Trimming stripped 4 bases from V and 3 bases from J, with 12 bases between. In germline, CDR1 is ENHRY, CDR2 SYGVKD. CDR3 sequence reads: CAISARVRDYGYTF. For the CDR3, the DNA is TGTGCCATCAGTGCGAGGGTTCGGGACTATGGCTACACCTTC.

The chain employs TRBV18 and TRBJ2-3; 8 positions agree with TRBD1. Per germline, CDR1 KGHSH and CDR2 LQKENI. The CDR3 loop spans 14 amino acids. The V and J ends lost 5 bases and 4 bases, in that order; junction bases with no gene match: 5. The CDR3 region has the DNA TGTGCCAGCTCATTACAGGGGGAGGCAGATACGCAGTATTTT. The encoded protein is CASSLQGEADTQYF.

The chain couples TRBV6-4 to TRBJ2-3, with 8 bases that match TRBD2. The trim removed 6 bases at V and 5 bases at J, leaving 10 bases unmatched. The CDR3 loop spans 15 amino acids. Looked up from germline, CDR1 is MRHNA and CDR2 is SNTAGT. The CDR3 region is CASSASGPRGDTQYF. The DNA for the CDR3 is TGTGCCAGCAGCGCTAGCGGGCCCAGGGGAGATACGCAGTATTTT.

The chain joins TRBV7-8 to TRBJ1-5, with TRBD1 as a possible D gene (6 bases). The CDR3 spans 16 residues. Deletions cut 5 bases from V and 0 bases from J, with 14 bases between. Per the germline V gene, CDR1 is SGHVS and CDR2 is FQNEAQ. CDR3 in DNA: TGTGCCAGCAGCCTCGGGACATTAATTAGCAATCAGCCCCAGCATTTT. It yields the protein CASSLGTLISNQPQHF. The variable domain in full, completed from reference TRBV7-8 and TRBJ1-5, reads GAGVSQSPRYKVAKRGQDVALRCDPISGHVSLFWYQQALGQGPEFLTYFQNEAQLDKSGLPSDRFFAERPEGSVSTLKIQRTQQEDSAVYLCASSLGTLISNQPQHFGDGTRLSIL.

The genes are TRBV6-2 or TRBV6-3 and TRBJ2-1, with TRBD1 identical over 8 bases. Losses at the gene ends were 2 bases for V and 8 bases for J; bases not matched to a gene: 17. The CDR3 totals 18 residues. In germline, CDR1 is MNHEY, CDR2 SVGEGT. The CDR3 DNA follows: TGTGCCAGCAGTTACCTCACACTTAACAGGGGGGCGATCTATGAGCAGTTCTTC. This codes for CASSYLTLNRGAIYEQFF.

The chain links TRBV6-5 to TRBJ2-5, with 11 bases lining up with TRBD1. This CDR3 is built from 15 residues. Germline trimming cut 6 bases from V and 5 bases from J; bases unmatched to any gene: 8. From germline, CDR1 is MNHEY and CDR2 SVGAGI. CDR3 bases: TGTGCCAGCAGCTACACCTGGGACAGGGGGGAGACCCAGTACTTC. It translates to CASSYTWDRGETQYF.

The chain links TRBV28 to TRBJ1-5, with 7 positions matching TRBD1. This CDR3 region has 15 residues. V lost 8 bases and J lost 0; bases outside the gene matches: 7. Looked up from germline, CDR1 is MDHEN and CDR2 is SYDVKM. The CDR3 region has the DNA TGTGCCAGCCGCCGACAGGGAATTAGCAATCAGCCCCAGCATTTT. Translated: CASRRQGISNQPQHF. Complete variable domain (other parts from reference TRBV28 and TRBJ1-5): DVKVTQSSRYLVKRTGEKVFLECVQDMDHENMFWYRQDPGLGLRLIYFSYDVKMKEKGDIPEGYSVSREKKERFSLILESASTNQTSMYLCASRRQGISNQPQHFGDGTRLSIL.

CDR3 in amino acids: CASRASGRNEQFF. In nucleotides, the CDR3 is TGTGCCAGCAGGGCTAGCGGGAGAAATGAGCAGTTCTTC. The chain is built from TRBV9 and TRBJ2-1; 10 bases match TRBD2. V shed 5 bases and J 7 bases; nucleotides not matched to a gene: 3. The CDR3 is 13 residues long. Per germline, CDR1 SGDLS and CDR2 YYNGEE.

The rearrangement uses TRBV30 and TRBJ1-2; D may be TRBD1 (6 bases). Germline CDR1 reads GTSNPN; CDR2 reads SVGIG (reference sequence). CDR3 size: 12 residues. V was cut by 0 bases and J by 10 bases, with 12 bases left in between. CDR3 sequence (DNA): TGTGCCTGGAGTGTCGCTAGGACAGACTACACCTTC. This codes for CAWSVARTDYTF.

The rearrangement uses TRBV10-3 and TRBJ1-1; D remains ambiguous. This CDR3 region has 13 residues. Between the trimmed V and J ends, which lost 6 bases and 0 bases, there was a span of 8 bases. Germline assignment: CDR1 ENHRY and CDR2 SYGVKD. The CDR3 protein is CAIRAEMNTEAFF. DNA for the CDR3: TGTGCCATCAGGGCAGAAATGAACACTGAAGCTTTCTTT.